The clone carrying this T cell receptor beta chain has just a few counts. The antigen is not known. The time point is: cycle 4 day 1 (C4D1), after less than 7 weeks of nivolumab. Relapse was seen in all patients after autologous stem cell transplantation, and brentuximab vedotin exposure was variable. The record originates from a study of PD-1 blockade in classical Hodgkin lymphoma. Across the whole study: The nivolumab dose that patients received was 3 mg/kg, given intravenously every 2 weeks. General study points: A significant rise in TCR diversity by C4D1 was seen for CD4+ but not CD8+ cells. Nothing has yet pinned down what causes the repertoire differences, possibly disease activity or prior therapy.

The length of the CDR3 is 14 residues. The germline V and J ends were trimmed by 0 bases and 1 base, with 7 bases remaining between them. Germline CDR1 and CDR2: SGHTA and FQGNSA. Libraries were prepared by immunoSEQ multiplex PCR; TCRdb keeps only in-frame clonotypes and omits some of them. Among nearly 20,000 clones listed, 76% were seen once. This receptor was identified in a human donor with classical Hodgkin lymphoma. This sample comprised peripheral blood mononuclear cells (PBMCs), obtained before the fourth cycle of nivolumab. The V gene is TRBV7-2, the J gene TRBJ2-7; D gene uncertain. Written as DNA, the CDR3 is TGTGCCAGCAGCTTAGCTTCGGGTTCCTACGAGCAGTACTTC. This gives the protein CASSLASGSYEQYF.